Shown below are 19 T cell receptor beta chains from a single sample sequenced in a study of response to subunit inactivated influenza vaccine. MiXCR, applied by TCRdb to the RT-PCR reads, yields one record per CDR3 protein. The data contain about 800,000 distinct CDR3 sequences, 21% of them singletons. The sequences come from PBMCs from blood, collected roughly 5 days after vaccination. The receptors come from a man between 45 and 60 years old who received an inactivated influenza vaccine.

This clonotype was seen a handful of times. The gene calls are TRBV28 and TRBJ2-1, with D possibly TRBD1 on 7 matching bases. Germline V lookup: CDR1 MDHEN, CDR2 SYDVKM. The CDR3 runs to 12 residues. V was cut by 10 bases and J by 6 bases, with 13 bases left in between. The CDR3 nucleotides read TGTGCCACCCAGGGGGGAATCAATGAGCAGTTCTTC. As protein: CATQGGINEQFF.

This chain joins TRBV27 and TRBJ1-6; D is perhaps TRBD1 (6 bases). CDR3 length: 17 amino acids. CDR1 and CDR2 from the germline V gene are MNHEY and SMNVEV (reference sequence). Trimming left V 4 bases short and J 7 bases short, with 20 bases between. In nucleotides, the CDR3 is TGTGCCAGCAGTTCCTACCACCCAGGGGCGCAAAATTCACCCCTCCACTTT. Residues: CASSSYHPGAQNSPLHF.

The rearrangement links TRBV6-5 to TRBJ2-1; 7 positions match TRBD1. Germline lookup yields CDR1 MNHEY and CDR2 SVGAGI. J was trimmed by 6 bases and V by 4 bases; bases with no gene match: 9. This CDR3 has 15 residues. Written as DNA, the CDR3 is TGTGCCAGCAGTTCCTGGATCCGGGACAGCAATGAGCAGTTCTTC. It encodes CASSSWIRDSNEQFF.

This clonotype has ten or more counts. The J gene is TRBJ1-6, the V gene TRBV6-5; 7 nucleotides agree with TRBD1. The CDR3 is made up of 15 amino acids. The V gene's germline CDR1 is MNHEY and CDR2 SVGAGI. Losses at the gene ends were 4 bases for V and 6 bases for J; bases not matched to a gene: 6. The CDR3 DNA reads TGTGCCAGCAGTTCCGGACAGGTGCTTAATTCACCCCTCCACTTT. Its protein product is CASSSGQVLNSPLHF.

CDR3 sequence (DNA): TGTGCCATCAGTGAGTCTTTCGGGACCGATGGAGAGACCCAGTACTTC. It specifies CAISESFGTDGETQYF. The rearrangement links TRBV10-3 to TRBJ2-5; D may be TRBD1 or TRBD2 (5 bases each). The CDR3 is made up of 16 amino acids. The germline gives CDR1 ENHRY, CDR2 SYGVKD. V was clipped by 0 bases and J by 4 bases, with 15 bases between them.

This clonotype was seen a few times. The V and J genes are TRBV10-3 and TRBJ1-1; the D gene is possibly TRBD1 (5 bases). Trimming left V 0 bases short and J 2 bases short, with 10 bases between. Looked up from germline, CDR1 is ENHRY and CDR2 is SYGVKD. The CDR3 totals 15 residues. CDR3 DNA sequence: TGTGCCATCAGTGAGTCGAGTAGGGGAAACACTGAAGCTTTCTTT. It encodes CAISESSRGNTEAFF.

The chain uses TRBV7-2 and TRBJ2-5; D gene ambiguous. Germline V CDR1 and CDR2: SGHTA, FQGNSA. V lost 5 bases and J 5 bases, leaving 15 bases between the germline ends. This CDR3 has 14 residues. As DNA, the CDR3 is TGTGCCAGCAGCCCCCGGCAGGTTCTGGAGACCCAGTACTTC. Its protein product is CASSPRQVLETQYF. Full variable domain (rest looked up from reference TRBV7-2 and TRBJ2-5): GAGVSQSPSNKVTEKGKDVELRCDPISGHTALYWYRQSLGQGLEFLIYFQGNSAPDKSGLPSDRFSAERTGGSVSTLTIQRTQQEDSAVYLCASSPRQVLETQYFGPGTRLLVL.

This chain joins TRBV14 and TRBJ2-7; the match to TRBD1 covers 8 bases. V lost 1 base and J lost 7; bases outside the gene matches: 12. Germline V gives CDR1 SGHDN, CDR2 FVKESK. This CDR3 spans 16 amino acids. The CDR3 loop is CASSQGRGQATLEQYF. For the CDR3, the DNA is TGTGCCAGCAGCCAAGGCCGGGGACAGGCAACTTTGGAGCAGTACTTC.

Points on this clonotype: An end of the junction differs from the germline gene, which may be a read error. The chain is built from TRBV20-1 and TRBJ1-5; maybe TRBD1 (5 bases). CDR1 and CDR2 (germline): DFQATT, SNEGSKA (reference sequence). This CDR3 has 11 residues. The CDR3 region is CSARPDGTPIF. The CDR3 coding sequence is TGCAGTGCTAGACCGGACGGGACCCCCATCTTT.

The table lists this clonotype with a few counts. The V gene is TRBV29-1, the J gene TRBJ2-1; tentatively, D is TRBD1 or TRBD2 (7 bases each). CDR3 size: 14 residues. V shed 6 bases and J shed 2 bases, with 14 bases lying between them. CDR1 is SQVTM and CDR2 is ANQGSEA in the germline V gene. CDR3 DNA: TGCAGCGTGGCAGGGGGACTAACCTACAATGAGCAGTTCTTC. Encoded protein: CSVAGGLTYNEQFF.

The genes are TRBV7-9 and TRBJ2-3, with D possibly matching TRBD1 (5 bases). Germline CDR1 reads SEHNR; CDR2 reads FQNEAQ (reference sequence). The CDR3 totals 16 residues. Trimming took 5 bases from V and 3 from J, leaving 18 bases between them. The DNA of the CDR3 is TGTGCCAGCAGCCCCCAGAGTGGGGCGGTTACAGATACGCAGTATTTT. Residues: CASSPQSGAVTDTQYF. The whole variable domain, remainder taken from reference TRBV7-9 and TRBJ2-3, is DTGVSQNPRHKITKRGQNVTFRCDPISEHNRLYWYRQTLGQGPEFLTYFQNEAQLEKSRLLSDRFSAERPKGSFSTLEIQRTEQGDSAMYLCASSPQSGAVTDTQYFGPGTRLTVL.

There are a few counts of this clonotype. The genes are TRBV6-1 and TRBJ1-2; 7 bases are shared with TRBD1. V shed 4 bases and J 6 bases; nucleotides not matched to a gene: 8. Germline V lookup: CDR1 MNHNS, CDR2 SASEGT. This CDR3 region has 14 residues. The CDR3 nucleotides read TGTGCCAGCAGTGTTTCCCTAGGACAGGATGGCTACACCTTC. This gives the protein CASSVSLGQDGYTF.

This clonotype was picked up a small number of times. The chain uses TRBV7-2 and TRBJ1-2, with D tentatively TRBD1 (6 bases). Trimming shortened V by 6 bases and J by 2 bases, and 10 bases separated the two germline ends. Germline assignment: CDR1 SGHTA and CDR2 FQGNSA. This CDR3 region has 13 residues. DNA for the CDR3: TGTGCCAGCAGAGTGACAGGCAACTATGGCTACACCTTC. It is translated as CASRVTGNYGYTF. Filled out from reference TRBV7-2 and TRBJ1-2, the complete variable domain reads GAGVSQSPSNKVTEKGKDVELRCDPISGHTALYWYRQSLGQGLEFLIYFQGNSAPDKSGLPSDRFSAERTGGSVSTLTIQRTQQEDSAVYLCASRVTGNYGYTFGSGTRLTVV.

This clonotype showed up just a few times. The CDR3 sequence: CSVWERGGLDNEQFF. Here the CDR3 DNA reads TGCAGTGTTTGGGAGCGGGGGGGCCTGGACAATGAGCAGTTCTTC. The rearrangement links TRBV20-1 to TRBJ2-1; 10 nucleotides line up with TRBD2. Germline V gene lookup returns CDR1 DFQATT and CDR2 SNEGSKA (reference sequence). V lost 7 bases to trimming and J lost 5 bases; unmatched junction nucleotides: 11. The CDR3 loop spans 15 amino acids.

This rearrangement joins TRBV6-1 to TRBJ2-5, with 11 bases fitting TRBD2. The CDR3 length is 14 residues. In germline, CDR1 is MNHNS, CDR2 SASEGT. V lost 6 bases and J lost 3; bases outside the gene matches: 3. CDR3 bases: TGTGCCAGCAGGGATAGCGGGAGGGAAGAGACCCAGTACTTC. Its translation is CASRDSGREETQYF.

The chain links TRBV5-1 to TRBJ1-5; the match to TRBD1 covers 8 bases. This CDR3 spans 15 amino acids. The germline CDR1 and CDR2 sequences are SGHRS and YFSETQ. V shed 4 bases and J 6 bases; nucleotides not matched to a gene: 9. The CDR3 sequence: CASSPQGAAGQPQHF. Here the CDR3 DNA reads TGCGCCAGCAGCCCTCAGGGGGCGGCGGGTCAGCCCCAGCATTTT.

The table lists this clonotype with a few counts. The CDR3, as DNA: TGCGCCAGCAGCCAAGATGAAGAGACCCAGTACTTC. Translation: CASSQDEETQYF. J is TRBJ2-5 and V is TRBV4-1; D is uncertain. CDR3 length equals 12 residues. The germline CDR1 and CDR2 sequences are MGHRA and YSYEKL. V was shortened by 0 bases and J by 3 bases, with 2 bases between the two germline ends.

J is TRBJ2-3 and V is TRBV7-3, with TRBD2 matching 8 bases. The V gene end was trimmed by 0 bases and the J gene end by 5 bases; junction bases not matched to a gene: 7. This CDR3 has 16 residues. Germline V gives CDR1 SGHTA, CDR2 FQGTGA. The CDR3 DNA reads TGTGCCAGCAGCTTAACTAGGCGCGGGAGGATAGATACGCAGTATTTT. Its translation: CASSLTRRGRIDTQYF.

V and J are TRBV4-2 and TRBJ2-7; 10 positions agree with TRBD2. V shed 4 bases and J 5 bases; nucleotides not matched to a gene: 17. This CDR3 has 18 amino acids. CDR1 LGHNA and CDR2 YNFKEQ come from the germline V gene. In DNA form, the CDR3 reads TGTGCCAGCAGCCCCTCCCCCACTAGCGGGACGCTACCTCACGAGCAGTACTTC. Encoded protein: CASSPSPTSGTLPHEQYF.